A single sample is the source of the 22 T cell receptor beta chains below, sequenced in a study of shared clonotypes between healthy human individuals. Assay used: immunoSEQ multiplex PCR; TCRdb lists only in-frame clones, some missing. The sample gives roughly 2,300,000 clones, about 90% of which show up once; 0.37% is in the top ten. The sequencing input was naive CD4+ T cells from PBMCs. Subset meaning: CD45RA+ positively selected. These receptors all come from a young man in good health. Some clones in this sample may be carry-over from other donors' samples.

The chain uses TRBV19 and TRBJ2-5; 10 bases align to TRBD2. J was trimmed by 5 bases and V by 5 bases; bases with no gene match: 5. The germline CDR1 and CDR2 sequences are LNHDA and SQIVND (reference sequence). This CDR3 contains 14 residues. The chain's CDR3 is CASSPGLALETQYF. Written as DNA, the CDR3 is TGTGCCAGTAGTCCGGGACTAGCGTTGGAGACCCAGTACTTC.

The V and J genes are TRBV7-2 and TRBJ2-5; 8 bases match TRBD2. CDR3 length: 16 amino acids. Germline V gene data show CDR1 as SGHTA and CDR2 as FQGNSA. J gave up 4 bases and V 3 bases, and 10 bases lay outside the gene matches. CDR3 amino acids: CASSFEPGLVRETQYF. The CDR3 bases are TGTGCCAGCAGCTTCGAGCCGGGACTAGTGAGAGAGACCCAGTACTTC.

The chain couples TRBV7-6 to TRBJ2-6; the match to TRBD1 covers 8 bases. This CDR3 spans 19 amino acids. Germline values: CDR1 SGHVS, CDR2 FNYEAQ. The V gene end was trimmed by 1 base and the J gene end by 0 bases; junction bases not matched to a gene: 8. The DNA for the CDR3 is TGTGCCAGCAGCTTAGTGACAGGGGTCGCGGCCTCTGGGGCCAACGTCCTGACTTTC. Translation: CASSLVTGVAASGANVLTF.

There are a few counts of this clone. CDR3 DNA sequence: TGTGCCAGCAGTTACGGGAGTTCCCCTGATGAGCAGTACTTC. Its translation: CASSYGSSPDEQYF. The chain uses TRBV6-6 and TRBJ2-7; the D gene is possibly TRBD2 (5 bases). CDR1 is MNHNY and CDR2 is SVGAGI in the germline V gene (reference sequence). Trimming took 2 bases from V and 7 from J, leaving 15 bases between them. This CDR3 spans 14 amino acids.

Of note for this clone: The identical CDR3 is also encoded by other nucleotide sequences in the sample. The DNA of the CDR3 is TGTGCCAGCTCAAGCGGGCTCAATCAGCCCCAGCATTTT. Translation: CASSSGLNQPQHF. The chain links TRBV18 to TRBJ1-5, with D unclear. The CDR3 totals 13 residues. Per the germline V gene, CDR1 is KGHSH and CDR2 is LQKENI. The V end lost 5 bases, the J end lost 3 bases, and 8 bases lay between the germline ends. Together with reference TRBV18 and TRBJ1-5, the CDR3 gives the full variable domain: NAGVMQNPRHLVRRRGQEARLRCSPMKGHSHVYWYRQLPEEGLKFMVYLQKENIIDESGMPKERFSAEFPKEGPSILRIQQVVRGDSAAYFCASSSGLNQPQHFGDGTRLSIL.

The rearrangement uses TRBV11-3 and TRBJ2-1, with D unclear. Trimming shortened V by 5 bases and J by 5 bases, and 13 bases separated the two germline ends. CDR1 and CDR2 from the germline V gene are SGHNT and YENEEA. The CDR3 sequence is 14 residues long. CDR3: CASSPEGIDNEQFF. As DNA, the CDR3 is TGTGCCAGCAGCCCCGAAGGCATCGACAATGAGCAGTTCTTC.

This chain uses TRBV5-6 with TRBJ1-4; TRBD1 aligns across 7 bases. CDR1 and CDR2 from the germline V gene are SGHDT and YYEEEE. V trimming: 2 bases; J trimming: 4 bases; junction bases outside the gene matches: 8. CDR3 length: 16 amino acids. CDR3 nucleotides: TGTGCCAGCAGCTTAGGCATCAGGGGGGATAATGAAAAACTGTTTTTT. Its protein product is CASSLGIRGDNEKLFF.

The gene calls are TRBV7-8 and TRBJ2-3; 8 nucleotides align to TRBD1. Germline trimming cut 0 bases from V and 1 base from J; bases unmatched to any gene: 6. This CDR3 contains 17 residues. Germline-derived CDR1 and CDR2 are SGHVS and FQNEAQ. The CDR3 nucleotides read TGTGCCAGCAGCTTAGCTCAGGGGGCGTTCCGCACAGATACGCAGTATTTT. This sequence encodes CASSLAQGAFRTDTQYF.

The chain employs TRBV6-1 and TRBJ1-3; perhaps TRBD1 as D (6 bases). The CDR3 spans 16 residues. Germline V gives CDR1 MNHNS, CDR2 SASEGT. V dropped 0 bases and J dropped 5 bases, with 14 bases sitting between them. CDR3 DNA sequence: TGTGCCAGCAGTGAAGCGAGTTTCGGGGGCAGAAACACCATATATTTT. This gives the protein CASSEASFGGRNTIYF.

The chain recombines TRBV4-1 with TRBJ1-3; 8 nucleotides agree with TRBD1. Trimming removed 3 bases from V and 0 bases from J; junction bases left unmatched: 7. Germline V gene lookup returns CDR1 MGHRA and CDR2 YSYEKL. There are 17 residues in the CDR3. The CDR3 DNA reads TGCGCCAGCAGCCAGATTCACAGGGGGGACTCTGGAAACACCATATATTTT. This sequence encodes CASSQIHRGDSGNTIYF.

This chain connects TRBV9 to TRBJ2-1; D is possibly TRBD2 (6 bases). Trimming cost V 1 base and J 2 bases, with 10 bases left between them. The CDR3 sequence is 15 residues long. Germline loops: CDR1 SGDLS, CDR2 YYNGEE. The DNA of the CDR3 is TGTGCCAGCAGCGTATGGGGGACTCCCTACAATGAGCAGTTCTTC. It translates to CASSVWGTPYNEQFF.

The V and J genes are TRBV5-1 and TRBJ2-1, with a possible D match to TRBD1 (6 bases). V was pared by 1 base and J by 0 bases, with 17 bases between. The germline gives CDR1 SGHRS, CDR2 YFSETQ. The CDR3 totals 18 residues. In nucleotides, the CDR3 is TGCGCCAGCAGCTTGAGATATCAGGTCAGGGGCTCCTACAATGAGCAGTTCTTC. This codes for CASSLRYQVRGSYNEQFF. Full variable domain (outside the CDR3, taken from reference TRBV5-1 and TRBJ2-1): KAGVTQTPRYLIKTRGQQVTLSCSPISGHRSVSWYQQTPGQGLQFLFEYFSETQRNKGNFPGRFSGRQFSNSRSEMNVSTLELGDSALYLCASSLRYQVRGSYNEQFFGPGTRLTVL.

This rearrangement joins TRBV2 to TRBJ2-7; 8 bases map to TRBD2. The CDR3 spans 14 residues. CDR1 is SNHLY, CDR2 FYNNEI, per germline. J lost 2 bases, V lost 10 bases, and 10 bases had no gene match. CDR3 bases: TGTGCCACACTCCCGGGACTAGTAACCTACGAGCAGTACTTC. Amino acid sequence: CATLPGLVTYEQYF.

The rearrangement joins TRBV7-2 to TRBJ2-7, with 8 bases that match TRBD2. V shed 5 bases, J shed 1 base, and the junction held 10 bases outside the gene matches. The CDR3 spans 16 residues. The germline CDR1 and CDR2 sequences are SGHTA and FQGNSA. CDR3 sequence: CASSERRLAGSYEQYF. The CDR3 region has the DNA TGTGCCAGCAGCGAAAGGCGGCTAGCGGGTTCCTACGAGCAGTACTTC. The full variable domain, with the rest looked up from reference TRBV7-2 and TRBJ2-7, is GAGVSQSPSNKVTEKGKDVELRCDPISGHTALYWYRQSLGQGLEFLIYFQGNSAPDKSGLPSDRFSAERTGGSVSTLTIQRTQQEDSAVYLCASSERRLAGSYEQYFGPGTRLTVT.

The genes are TRBV7-9 and TRBJ1-1; 7 bases are a match to TRBD1. CDR3 size: 16 residues. J lost 0 bases, V lost 4 bases, and 8 bases had no gene match. From germline, CDR1 is SEHNR and CDR2 FQNEAQ (reference sequence). CDR3 region: CASSSQGGVLNTEAFF. The CDR3 bases are TGTGCCAGCAGCTCGCAGGGGGGTGTACTGAACACTGAAGCTTTCTTT.

V usage is TRBV30 and J usage is TRBJ2-1; TRBD1 or TRBD2 may be the D gene (5 bases each). V gave up 8 bases and J gave up 4 bases, with 15 bases separating them. Germline lookup yields CDR1 GTSNPN and CDR2 SVGIG (reference sequence). The CDR3 has 13 amino acids. The CDR3 region is CARVGRVYNEQFF. The DNA for the CDR3 is TGTGCCCGTGTGGGGCGGGTATACAATGAGCAGTTCTTC.

V usage is TRBV11-2 and J usage is TRBJ2-5; 11 bases agree with TRBD2. Germline trimming cut 1 base from V and 4 bases from J; bases unmatched to any gene: 5. CDR1 SGHAT and CDR2 FQNNGV come from the germline V gene. The length of the CDR3 is 16 residues. CDR3 sequence: CASSLVAGGSTETQYF. CDR3 DNA: TGTGCCAGCAGCTTAGTAGCGGGAGGGTCGACAGAGACCCAGTACTTC. Using reference TRBV11-2 and TRBJ2-5 for the parts outside the CDR3, the full variable domain is EAGVAQSPRYKIIEKRQSVAFWCNPISGHATLYWYQQILGQGPKLLIQFQNNGVVDDSQLPKDRFSAERLKGVDSTLKIQPAKLEDSAVYLCASSLVAGGSTETQYFGPGTRLLVL.

On this clone itself: This sample also contains other DNA sequences that code for the same CDR3. This chain links TRBV6-6 with TRBJ2-7; D is possibly TRBD1 (6 bases). The CDR3 is 14 amino acids. Germline V lookup: CDR1 MNHNY, CDR2 SVGAGI (reference sequence). The V gene lost 2 bases and the J gene lost 4 bases, with 12 bases spanning the gap. The CDR3 DNA is TGTGCCAGCAGTTACCCAGGGGCCTCATACGAGCAGTACTTC. This translates into CASSYPGASYEQYF.

The chain is built from TRBV18 and TRBJ1-2; D may be TRBD1 (6 bases). Germline V gives CDR1 KGHSH, CDR2 LQKENI. V was trimmed by 6 bases and J by 6 bases, leaving 11 bases between them. The CDR3 has 12 amino acids. CDR3 protein: CASSWAGDGYTF. For the CDR3, the DNA is TGTGCCAGCTCTTGGGCAGGGGATGGCTACACCTTC.

CDR3 protein: CASSFYRANYEQYF. The DNA of the CDR3 is TGCGCCAGCAGCTTCTACAGGGCCAACTACGAGCAGTACTTC. The V gene is TRBV5-1, the J gene TRBJ2-7; D might be TRBD1 (6 bases). V was clipped by 2 bases and J by 3 bases, with 12 bases between them. The CDR3 loop spans 14 amino acids. The V gene's germline CDR1 is SGHRS and CDR2 YFSETQ.

The genes are TRBV2 and TRBJ2-3; the D is unclear. The V end was cut by 6 bases, the J end by 2 bases, with 6 bases between. The CDR3 loop spans 12 amino acids. Germline CDR1 reads SNHLY; CDR2 reads FYNNEI. CDR3 nucleotide sequence: TGTGCCAGCAGAAGGAACACAGATACGCAGTATTTT. Translating gives CASRRNTDTQYF.

In this sample, this clone turned up once. The chain carries TRBV28 and TRBJ2-1; 8 bases map to TRBD2. Germline CDR1 and CDR2: MDHEN and SYDVKM. This CDR3 is built from 12 residues. V was pared by 3 bases and J by 10 bases, with 2 bases of the junction left unmatched. The CDR3 loop reads CASSLTSVEQFF. The CDR3 region has the DNA TGTGCCAGCAGTTTGACTAGCGTCGAGCAGTTCTTC.